The clone carrying this TCR beta chain was seen repeatedly, ten times or more. Its antigen remains unknown. Sequencing libraries for TCR beta were prepared with iRepertoire HTBI primers and Arm-PCR of CDR3 regions. Under the authors' procedure: Identified segments across samples numbered about 64 TRBV and more than 11 TRBJ. Using its own MiXCR run on the multiplex PCR reads, TCRdb lists one record per CDR3 protein. The V and J calls here are based on TCRdb, not the publication. The sample contains roughly 420,000 distinct CDR3 sequences, over 15% of which appear only once. The data are from a study of regulatory T cells in long-lasting Graves disease. V trimming: 4 bases; J trimming: 11 bases; junction bases outside the gene matches: 4. Germline V gives CDR1 SGHAT, CDR2 FQNNGV. CDR3 size: 13 residues. Time point specified: newly diagnosed GD, antithyroid drugs for less than 3 months. RNA from PBMCs was the source of the TCR library. Patients came from an endocrinology department in Xi'an, China.

General study points: Persistent disease exhibited a predilection for TRBV28, TRBJ1-2 and TRBJ2-5.

This sample also appeared in a second study, on T cells in Graves' hyperthyroidism and ophthalmopathy. Per that study: Diagnosing involved the use of clinical symptoms, serum thyroxine and TRAb, thyroid ultrasound and orbital computed tomography.

The sequencing here drew on peripheral blood mononuclear cells (PBMCs), taken at new diagnosis, from a patient treated with antithyroid drugs. This sequence was found in a woman between 18 and 30 years old with Graves disease. The chain joins TRBV11-2 to TRBJ1-4; 10 bases map to TRBD1. Written as DNA, the CDR3 is TGTGCCAGCAGCTGGGACAGGGGTGACAAACTGTTTTTT. It codes for CASSWDRGDKLFF.